The clone carrying this T cell receptor (beta chain) was observed many times. The target antigen is unknown. This CDR3 region has 13 residues. Germline-derived CDR1 and CDR2 are MNHNY and SVGAGI (reference sequence). J lost 4 bases, V lost 8 bases, and 6 bases had no gene match. This record comes from a study of neurological immune-mediated disorders. Time point described: longitudinal time-point 1 (baseline). By 5'RACE with 10-nucleotide random UMIs, the cDNA was made. One entry per CDR3 protein, called by TCRdb with MiXCR from the 5' RACE reads. The table includes approximately 53,000 distinct CDR3 sequences, more than 8.5% detected once. Study outcomes and limitations: Levels of TCR clonal expansion peaked in HTLV-1-associated myelopathy and reached their lowest in multiple sclerosis, under those of healthy controls.

This chain joins TRBV6-6 and TRBJ1-2; TRBD1 matches at 8 bases. The specimen sequenced was PBMCs. The receptor was isolated from a middle-aged woman in good health. CDR3 region: CASGDRGSYGYTF. CDR3 coding DNA: TGTGCCAGCGGAGACAGGGGTAGCTATGGCTACACCTTC.